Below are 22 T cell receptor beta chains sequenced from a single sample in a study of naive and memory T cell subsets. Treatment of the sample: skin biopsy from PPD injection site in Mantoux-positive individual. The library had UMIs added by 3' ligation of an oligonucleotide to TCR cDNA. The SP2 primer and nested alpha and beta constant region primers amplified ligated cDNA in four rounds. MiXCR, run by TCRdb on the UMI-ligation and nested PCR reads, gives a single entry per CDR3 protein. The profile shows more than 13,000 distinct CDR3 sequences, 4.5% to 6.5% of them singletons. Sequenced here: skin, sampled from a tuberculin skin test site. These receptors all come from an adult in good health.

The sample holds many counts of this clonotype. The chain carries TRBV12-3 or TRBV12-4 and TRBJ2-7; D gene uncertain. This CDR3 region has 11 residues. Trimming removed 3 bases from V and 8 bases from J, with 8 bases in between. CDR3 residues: CASSFSAQQYF. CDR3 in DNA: TGTGCCAGCAGTTTTTCCGCCCAGCAGTACTTC.

The CDR3 spells CASSLSRGEKLFF. For the CDR3, the DNA is TGTGCCAGCAGTTTGAGCCGAGGTGAAAAACTGTTTTTT. The V gene is TRBV6-6, the J gene TRBJ1-4; D unclear. The V end lost 4 bases, the J end lost 7 bases, and 10 bases lay between the germline ends. The CDR3 extends over 13 amino acids. CDR1 MNHNY and CDR2 SVGAGI come from the germline V gene (reference sequence).

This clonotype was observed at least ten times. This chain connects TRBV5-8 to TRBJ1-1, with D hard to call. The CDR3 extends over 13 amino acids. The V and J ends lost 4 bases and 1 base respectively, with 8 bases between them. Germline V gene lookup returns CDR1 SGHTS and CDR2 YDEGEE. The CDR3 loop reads CASSPPTNTEAFF. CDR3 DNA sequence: TGTGCCAGCAGCCCCCCGACGAACACTGAAGCTTTCTTT. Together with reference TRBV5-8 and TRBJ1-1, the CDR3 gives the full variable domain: EAGVTQSPTHLIKTRGQQATLRCSPISGHTSVYWYQQALGLGLQFLLWYDEGEERNRGNFPPRFSGRQFPNYSSELNVNALELEDSALYLCASSPPTNTEAFFGQGTRLTVV.

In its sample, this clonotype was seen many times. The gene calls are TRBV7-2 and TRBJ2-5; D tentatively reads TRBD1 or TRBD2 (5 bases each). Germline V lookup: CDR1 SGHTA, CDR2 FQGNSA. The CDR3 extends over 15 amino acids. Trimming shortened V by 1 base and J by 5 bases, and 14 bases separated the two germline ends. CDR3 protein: CASSLGGAGGETQYF. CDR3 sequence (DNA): TGTGCCAGCAGCTTAGGCGGAGCTGGGGGTGAGACCCAGTACTTC.

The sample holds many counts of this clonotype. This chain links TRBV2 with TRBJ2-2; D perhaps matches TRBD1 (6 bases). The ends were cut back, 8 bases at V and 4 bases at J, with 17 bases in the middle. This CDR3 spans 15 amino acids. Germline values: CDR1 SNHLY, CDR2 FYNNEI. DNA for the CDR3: TGTGCCAGCGGCCACAGGGAAAGGGCCACCGGGGAGCTGTTTTTT. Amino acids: CASGHRERATGELFF.

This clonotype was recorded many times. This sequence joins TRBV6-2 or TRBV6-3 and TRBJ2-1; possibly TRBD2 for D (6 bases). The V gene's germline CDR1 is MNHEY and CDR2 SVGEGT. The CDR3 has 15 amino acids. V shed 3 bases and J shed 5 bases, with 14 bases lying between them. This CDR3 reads CASSYTAGRNNEQFF. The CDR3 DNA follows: TGTGCCAGCAGTTATACGGCGGGGAGAAACAATGAGCAGTTCTTC.

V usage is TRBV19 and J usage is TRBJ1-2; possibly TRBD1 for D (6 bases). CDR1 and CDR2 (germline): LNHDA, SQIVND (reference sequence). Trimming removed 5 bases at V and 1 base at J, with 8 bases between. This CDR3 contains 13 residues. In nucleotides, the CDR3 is TGTGCCAGTAGTGGACAGCTTAACTATGGCTACACCTTC. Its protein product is CASSGQLNYGYTF. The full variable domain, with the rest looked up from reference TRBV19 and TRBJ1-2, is DGGITQSPKYLFRKEGQNVTLSCEQNLNHDAMYWYRQDPGQGLRLIYYSQIVNDFQKGDIAEGYSVSREKKESFPLTVTSAQKNPTAFYLCASSGQLNYGYTFGSGTRLTVV.

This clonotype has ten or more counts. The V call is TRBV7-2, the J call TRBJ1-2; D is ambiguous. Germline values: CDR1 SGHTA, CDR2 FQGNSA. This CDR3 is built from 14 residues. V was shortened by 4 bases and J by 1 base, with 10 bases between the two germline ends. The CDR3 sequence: CASSYRTDNYGYTF. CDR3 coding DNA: TGTGCCAGCAGCTACCGGACTGATAACTATGGCTACACCTTC.

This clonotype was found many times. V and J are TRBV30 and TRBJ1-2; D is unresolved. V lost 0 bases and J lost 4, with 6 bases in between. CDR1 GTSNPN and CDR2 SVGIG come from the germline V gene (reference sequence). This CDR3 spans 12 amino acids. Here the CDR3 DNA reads TGTGCCTGGAGTGTAACCCCCTATGGCTACACCTTC. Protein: CAWSVTPYGYTF.

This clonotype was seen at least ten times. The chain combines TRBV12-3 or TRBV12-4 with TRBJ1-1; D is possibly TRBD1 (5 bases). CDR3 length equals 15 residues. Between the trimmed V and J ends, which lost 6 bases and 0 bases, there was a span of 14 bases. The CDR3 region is CASRLLSGVNTEAFF. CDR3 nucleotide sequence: TGTGCCAGCAGACTACTATCGGGGGTGAACACTGAAGCTTTCTTT.

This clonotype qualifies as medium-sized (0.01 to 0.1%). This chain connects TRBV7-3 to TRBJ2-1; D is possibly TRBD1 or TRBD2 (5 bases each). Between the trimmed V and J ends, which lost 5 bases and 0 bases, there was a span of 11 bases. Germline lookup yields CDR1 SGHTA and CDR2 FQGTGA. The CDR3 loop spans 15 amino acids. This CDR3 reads CASSGDRSSYNEQFF. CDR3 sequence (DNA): TGTGCCAGCAGCGGGGACCGGAGCTCCTACAATGAGCAGTTCTTC.

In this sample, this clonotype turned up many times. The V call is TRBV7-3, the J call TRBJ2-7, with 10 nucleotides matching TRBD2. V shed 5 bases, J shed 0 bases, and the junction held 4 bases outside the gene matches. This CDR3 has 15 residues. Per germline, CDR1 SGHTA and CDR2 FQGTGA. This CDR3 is CASSKRGGPSYEQYF. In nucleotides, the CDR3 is TGTGCCAGCAGCAAGCGGGGGGGCCCCTCCTACGAGCAGTACTTC.

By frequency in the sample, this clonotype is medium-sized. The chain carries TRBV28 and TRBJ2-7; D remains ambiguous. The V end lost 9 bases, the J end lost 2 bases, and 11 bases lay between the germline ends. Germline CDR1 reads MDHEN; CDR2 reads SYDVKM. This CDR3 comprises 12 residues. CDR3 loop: CASTATAYEQYF. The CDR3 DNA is TGTGCCAGTACAGCGACTGCCTACGAGCAGTACTTC.

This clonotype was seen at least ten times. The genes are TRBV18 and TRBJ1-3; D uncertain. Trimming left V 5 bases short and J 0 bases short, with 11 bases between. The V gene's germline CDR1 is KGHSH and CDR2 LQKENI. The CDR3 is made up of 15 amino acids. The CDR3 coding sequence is TGTGCCAGCTCATTGGGGAAAGACTCTGGAAACACCATATATTTT. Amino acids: CASSLGKDSGNTIYF.

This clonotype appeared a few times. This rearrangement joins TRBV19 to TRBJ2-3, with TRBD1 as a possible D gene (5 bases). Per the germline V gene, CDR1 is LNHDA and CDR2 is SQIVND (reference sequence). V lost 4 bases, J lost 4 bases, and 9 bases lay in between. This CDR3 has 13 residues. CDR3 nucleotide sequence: TGTGCCAGTAGTACAGGGCGTGCAGATACGCAGTATTTT. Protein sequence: CASSTGRADTQYF.

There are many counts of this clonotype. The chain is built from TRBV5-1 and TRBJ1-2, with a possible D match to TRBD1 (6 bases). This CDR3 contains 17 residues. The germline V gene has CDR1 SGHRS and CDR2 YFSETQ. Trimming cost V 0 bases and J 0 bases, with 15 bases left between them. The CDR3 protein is CASSLVGRDIANYGYTF. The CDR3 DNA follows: TGCGCCAGCAGCTTGGTCGGCAGGGACATCGCTAACTATGGCTACACCTTC.

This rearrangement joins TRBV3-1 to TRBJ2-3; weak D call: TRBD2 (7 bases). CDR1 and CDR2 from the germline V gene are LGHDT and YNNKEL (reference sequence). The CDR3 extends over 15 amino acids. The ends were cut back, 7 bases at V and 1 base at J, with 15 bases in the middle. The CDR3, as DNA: TGTGCCAGCAAAATGGGGGGGCTCGGCACAGATACGCAGTATTTT. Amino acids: CASKMGGLGTDTQYF.

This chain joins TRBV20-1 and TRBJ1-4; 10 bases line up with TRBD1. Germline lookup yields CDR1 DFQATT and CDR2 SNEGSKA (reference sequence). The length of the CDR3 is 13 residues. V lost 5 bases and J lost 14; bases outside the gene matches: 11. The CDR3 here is CSAPKTGGFTLFF. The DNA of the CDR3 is TGCAGTGCTCCCAAGACAGGGGGCTTTACCCTGTTTTTT.

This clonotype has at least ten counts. CDR3 sequence: CASSPPFGQRPQETQYF. The CDR3 nucleotides are TGTGCCAGCTCACCACCGTTTGGGCAGCGGCCACAAGAGACCCAGTACTTC. V is TRBV18 and J is TRBJ2-5; D is possibly TRBD2 (5 bases). Germline values: CDR1 KGHSH, CDR2 LQKENI. The V and J ends lost 0 bases and 2 bases respectively, with 16 bases between them. The CDR3 is 17 residues long.

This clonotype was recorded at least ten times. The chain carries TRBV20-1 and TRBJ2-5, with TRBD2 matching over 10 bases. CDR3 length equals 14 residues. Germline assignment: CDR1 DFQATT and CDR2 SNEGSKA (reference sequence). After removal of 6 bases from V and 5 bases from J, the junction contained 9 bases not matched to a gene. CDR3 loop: CSAPSGGAVETQYF. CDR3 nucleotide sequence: TGCAGTGCCCCGAGCGGGGGGGCCGTGGAGACCCAGTACTTC.

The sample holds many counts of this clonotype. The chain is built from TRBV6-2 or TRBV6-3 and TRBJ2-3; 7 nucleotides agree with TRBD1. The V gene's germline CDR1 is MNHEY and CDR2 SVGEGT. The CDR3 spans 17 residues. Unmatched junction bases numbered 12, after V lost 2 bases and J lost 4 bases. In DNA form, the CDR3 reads TGTGCCAGCAGTTACACGCCGGAACAGGGGCCCCCAGATACGCAGTATTTT. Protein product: CASSYTPEQGPPDTQYF.

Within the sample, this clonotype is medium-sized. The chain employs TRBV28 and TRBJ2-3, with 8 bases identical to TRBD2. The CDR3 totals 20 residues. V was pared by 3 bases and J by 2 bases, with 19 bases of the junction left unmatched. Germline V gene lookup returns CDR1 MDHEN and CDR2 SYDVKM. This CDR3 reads CASSFPLKLAALPNTDTQYF. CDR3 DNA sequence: TGTGCCAGCAGTTTCCCATTAAAACTAGCGGCCCTACCAAACACAGATACGCAGTATTTT.